A selection of T cell receptor beta chains follows, all from one sample in a study of cytomegalovirus exposure and HLA in healthy donors. The data were produced by immunoSEQ multiplex PCR, yet TCRdb's version contains in-frame clones alone and is incomplete. The sample holds 90,000 to 100,000 clones; more than 60% are singletons and the top ten take 15% to 20%. Sequencing was carried out using PBMCs. The receptors come from a man aged 55 to 70 in good health and CMV-seropositive. Each CDR3 is given with its conserved first and last residue. The D gene is left open where the match is weak. The size of a clone is reported for some rows only, either as once, few or many, or as a class for expanded clones.

NA	TRBV9	TRBJ1-4	NA	CASSGQAGKLFF	TGTGCCAGCAGCGGACAGGCTGGAAAACTGTTTTTT
TRBD1	TRBV6-5	TRBJ1-1	NA	CASSYIGQGVTEAFF	TGTGCCAGCAGTTACATCGGACAGGGCGTCACTGAAGCTTTCTTT
NA	TRBV7-9	TRBJ2-7	NA	CASSLGIPGYEQYF	TGTGCCAGCAGCTTAGGTATCCCGGGCTACGAGCAGTACTTC
TRBD1	TRBV5-1	TRBJ2-5	NA	CASSVSGGQSETQYF	TGCGCCAGCAGCGTCTCAGGGGGCCAGTCGGAGACCCAGTACTTC
TRBD1	TRBV7-2	TRBJ2-1	NA	CASSSRRQGTLNEQFF	TGTGCCAGCAGCTCCCGCCGACAGGGGACCCTCAATGAGCAGTTCTTC
NA	TRBV18	TRBJ1-2	NA	CASSPISQQHNYGYTF	TGTGCCAGCTCACCAATATCACAGCAACATAACTATGGCTACACCTTC
TRBD2	TRBV27	TRBJ2-7	NA	CASRPGGSYEQYF	TGTGCCAGCAGGCCGGGAGGCTCCTACGAGCAGTACTTC
NA	TRBV13	TRBJ1-3	NA	CASSFPSVLKLRNTIYF	TGTGCCAGCAGCTTCCCGTCCGTACTGAAACTCCGAAACACCATATATTTT
NA	TRBV9	TRBJ2-1	NA	CASGGPRGGQFF	TGTGCCAGCGGAGGACCCAGAGGAGGGCAGTTCTTC
NA	TRBV5-1	TRBJ2-6	NA	CASSPLAGGLRHSGANVLTF	TGCGCCAGCAGCCCTCTAGCCGGGGGGCTCCGACACTCTGGGGCCAACGTCCTGACTTTC
NA	TRBV6-4	TRBJ2-5	few	CASGLGETQYF	TGTGCCAGCGGGCTCGGCGAGACCCAGTACTTC
TRBD1	TRBV5-4	TRBJ2-5	NA	CASSSTTGGRETQYF	TGTGCCAGCAGCTCAACTACAGGGGGGAGAGAGACCCAGTACTTC
NA	TRBV6-5	TRBJ1-6	few	CASSAGAYNSPLHF	TGTGCCAGCAGTGCAGGGGCTTATAATTCACCCCTCCACTTT
TRBD1	TRBV6-5	TRBJ1-2	NA	CAIGQGRNYGYTF	TGTGCCATTGGACAGGGGCGTAACTATGGCTACACCTTC
NA	TRBV9	TRBJ1-2	NA	CASSVLQTGTGGYTF	TGTGCCAGCAGCGTACTCCAAACAGGGACGGGTGGCTACACCTTC
NA	TRBV27	TRBJ2-3	NA	CASSFRPLGRGGATDTQYF	TGTGCCAGCAGTTTTAGGCCCTTGGGGAGGGGGGGGGCTACAGATACGCAGTATTTT
NA	TRBV9	TRBJ1-1	NA	CASSVGGFGTEAFF	TGTGCCAGCAGCGTAGGCGGGTTCGGCACTGAAGCTTTCTTT
NA	TRBV19	TRBJ1-4	NA	CASSISGAQLFF	TGTGCCAGTAGTATCAGCGGGGCACAACTGTTTTTT
NA	TRBV6-6	TRBJ1-4	NA	CASSYAAHEKLFF	TGTGCCAGCAGTTACGCGGCGCATGAAAAACTGTTTTTT
NA	TRBV5-1	TRBJ2-3	NA	CASSPEGSGDTQYF	TGCGCCAGCAGCCCCGAGGGTTCCGGAGATACGCAGTATTTT
TRBD1	TRBV2	TRBJ1-6	NA	CASTRGGTGVTPLHF	TGTGCCAGCACCAGGGGGGGGACAGGGGTGACACCCCTCCACTTT
NA	TRBV18	TRBJ1-2	NA	CASSPDGNYGYTF	TGTGCCAGCTCACCAGACGGGAACTATGGCTACACCTTC
TRBD2	TRBV6-5	TRBJ2-1	NA	CASSLGGGANNEQFF	TGTGCCAGCAGTCTCGGCGGGGGAGCCAACAATGAGCAGTTCTTC
NA	TRBV27	TRBJ1-3	NA	CASSKVGPGNTIYF	TGTGCCAGCAGTAAAGTCGGTCCTGGAAACACCATATATTTT
NA	TRBV30	TRBJ2-6	NA	CAWTQGNANVLTF	TGTGCCTGGACTCAGGGAAATGCCAACGTCCTGACTTTC
TRBD1	TRBV11-3	TRBJ2-5	once	CASSHDRGAETQYF	TGTGCCAGCAGCCACGACAGGGGCGCGGAGACCCAGTACTTC
NA	TRBV4-2	TRBJ2-7	NA	CASSQNRPGEGAYEQYF	TGTGCCAGCAGCCAAAATCGTCCGGGGGAAGGGGCCTACGAGCAGTACTTC
NA	TRBV7-9	TRBJ1-6	NA	CASSRGGAGPNSPLHF	TGTGCCAGCAGCCGAGGGGGGGCGGGCCCTAATTCACCCCTCCACTTT
NA	TRBV5-1	TRBJ1-4	NA	CASSDSYSEKLFF	TGCGCCAGCAGCGACTCCTATAGTGAAAAACTGTTTTTT
TRBD1	TRBV19	TRBJ2-2	once	CATRTGGWGELFF	TGTGCCACCCGAACAGGGGGCTGGGGGGAGCTGTTTTTT
TRBD1	TRBV11-2	TRBJ1-2	NA	CASSSSPRTGLGYGYTF	TGTGCCAGCAGCAGTTCCCCGAGGACAGGGTTAGGCTATGGCTACACCTTC
NA	TRBV18	TRBJ2-3	few	CASSPQEWDTQYF	TGTGCCAGCTCACCACAGGAGTGGGATACGCAGTATTTT
TRBD1	TRBV19	TRBJ2-5	once	CASSIRRTGVETQYF	TGTGCCAGTAGTATTCGGCGGACAGGGGTGGAGACCCAGTACTTC
TRBD1	TRBV7-8	TRBJ2-7	NA	CASSIQTGGYEQYF	TGTGCCAGCAGCATTCAGACAGGGGGGTACGAGCAGTACTTC
NA	TRBV13	TRBJ2-7	NA	CASSYFQEGSYEQYF	TGTGCCAGCAGCTATTTCCAGGAGGGGTCCTACGAGCAGTACTTC
NA	TRBV5-4	TRBJ2-1	once	CASSLGRGAVNEQFF	TGTGCCAGCAGCTTGGGCAGGGGAGCCGTCAATGAGCAGTTCTTC
NA	TRBV27	TRBJ1-1	few	CASRDSMNTEAFF	TGTGCCAGCAGGGACAGCATGAACACTGAAGCTTTCTTT
NA	TRBV4-1	TRBJ2-1	few	CASSQDRVFAYNEQFF	TGCGCCAGCAGCCAAGACAGGGTTTTCGCCTACAATGAGCAGTTCTTC
NA	TRBV5-1	TRBJ1-1	NA	CASSLPTTEAFF	TGCGCCAGCAGCTTGCCAACAACTGAAGCTTTCTTT
NA	TRBV7-7	TRBJ2-5	NA	CASSQGGVPEETQYF	TGTGCTAGCAGCCAAGGGGGAGTTCCTGAAGAGACCCAGTACTTC
TRBD2	TRBV9	TRBJ2-2	NA	CASSVRGGATGELFF	TGTGCCAGCAGCGTACGGGGAGGGGCCACCGGGGAGCTGTTTTTT
NA	TRBV5-1	TRBJ2-3	NA	CASSLGGPLGDTQYF	TGCGCCAGCAGCTTGGGGGGGCCCCTGGGAGATACGCAGTATTTT
TRBD1	TRBV15	TRBJ1-4	NA	CATSGTGVEKLFF	TGTGCCACTAGCGGGACAGGGGTCGAAAAACTGTTTTTT